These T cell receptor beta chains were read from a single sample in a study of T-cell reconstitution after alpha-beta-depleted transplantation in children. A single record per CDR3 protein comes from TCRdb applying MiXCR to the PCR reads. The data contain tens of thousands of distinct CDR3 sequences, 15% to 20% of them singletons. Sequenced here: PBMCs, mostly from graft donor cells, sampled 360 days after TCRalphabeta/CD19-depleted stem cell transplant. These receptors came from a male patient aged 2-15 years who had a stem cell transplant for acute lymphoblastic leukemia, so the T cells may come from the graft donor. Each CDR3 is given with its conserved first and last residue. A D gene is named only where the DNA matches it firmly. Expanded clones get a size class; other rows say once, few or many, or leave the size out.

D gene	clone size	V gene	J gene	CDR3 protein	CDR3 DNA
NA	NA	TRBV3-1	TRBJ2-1	CASSQPRGEQFF	TGTGCCAGCAGCCAACCTAGAGGTGAGCAGTTCTTC
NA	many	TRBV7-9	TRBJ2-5	CASRPAGAETQYF	TGTGCCAGCAGGCCGGCGGGGGCTGAGACCCAGTACTTC
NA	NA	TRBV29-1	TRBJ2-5	CSVGGQWETQYF	TGCAGCGTGGGGGGACAGTGGGAGACCCAGTACTTC
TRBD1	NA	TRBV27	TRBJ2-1	CASSLRRTGGNEQFF	TGTGCCAGCAGTTTACGCAGGACAGGGGGCAATGAGCAGTTCTTC
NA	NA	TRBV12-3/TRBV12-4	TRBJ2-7	CASSWDTGAYEQYF	TGTGCCAGCAGTTGGGACACTGGGGCCTACGAGCAGTACTTC
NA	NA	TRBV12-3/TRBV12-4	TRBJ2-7	CASSFVEGRLPYEQYF	TGTGCCAGCAGTTTCGTGGAGGGCCGACTTCCCTACGAGCAGTACTTC
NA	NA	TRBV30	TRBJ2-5	CAWSVRKQETQYF	TGTGCCTGGAGTGTGAGGAAGCAAGAGACCCAGTACTTC
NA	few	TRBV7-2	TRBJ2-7	CASSLVGTRQNEQYF	TGTGCCAGCAGCTTAGTAGGAACCCGTCAGAACGAGCAGTACTTC
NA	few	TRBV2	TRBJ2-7	CASRRSGHEQYF	TGTGCCAGCAGAAGGTCCGGGCACGAGCAGTACTTC
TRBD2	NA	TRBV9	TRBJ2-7	CASSAPQRGLYEQYF	TGTGCCAGCAGCGCCCCCCAGCGGGGTCTCTACGAGCAGTACTTC
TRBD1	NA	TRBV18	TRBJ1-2	CASSDGQGIFGGYTF	TGTGCCAGCTCAGACGGACAGGGGATTTTCGGTGGCTACACCTTC
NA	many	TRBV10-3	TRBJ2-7	CAISDRPYEQYF	TGTGCCATCAGTGATCGGCCCTACGAGCAGTACTTC
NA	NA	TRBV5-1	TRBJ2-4	CASRLYSNSIAKNIQYF	TGCGCCAGCAGACTTTATTCCAATTCCATAGCCAAAAACATTCAGTACTTC
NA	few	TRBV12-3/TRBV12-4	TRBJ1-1	CASSFGPGEAFF	TGTGCCAGCAGTTTCGGGCCGGGTGAAGCTTTCTTT
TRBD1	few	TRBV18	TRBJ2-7	CASSPGPTGISSYEQYF	TGTGCCAGCTCACCCGGCCCGACAGGGATCAGCTCCTACGAGCAGTACTTC
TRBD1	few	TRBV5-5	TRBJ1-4	CASSFWTGRNEKLFF	TGTGCCAGCAGCTTTTGGACAGGCAGGAATGAAAAACTGTTTTTT
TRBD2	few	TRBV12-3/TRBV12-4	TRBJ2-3	CASSLDGRLRLAGDTDTQYF	TGTGCCAGCAGTTTAGACGGGCGGCTCAGACTAGCGGGAGACACAGATACGCAGTATTTT
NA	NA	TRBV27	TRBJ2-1	CATTPHLERNEQFF	TGTGCCACAACCCCCCACCTTGAGCGGAATGAGCAGTTCTTC
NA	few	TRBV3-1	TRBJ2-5	CASSQSLQGSETQYF	TGTGCCAGCAGCCAGTCCCTACAGGGTTCGGAGACCCAGTACTTC
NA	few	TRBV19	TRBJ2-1	CASSIGTLNEQFF	TGTGCCAGTAGTATCGGGACTTTAAATGAGCAGTTCTTC
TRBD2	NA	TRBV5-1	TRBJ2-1	CASSFALAGGFANEQFF	TGCGCCAGCAGCTTTGCACTAGCGGGAGGATTTGCCAATGAGCAGTTCTTC
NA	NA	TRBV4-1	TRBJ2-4	CASSPHAGGKGAKNIQYF	TGCGCCAGCAGCCCTCATGCAGGAGGGAAAGGAGCCAAAAACATTCAGTACTTC
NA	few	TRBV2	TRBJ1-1	CASSGRQANTEAFF	TGTGCCAGCAGTGGGCGACAGGCGAACACTGAAGCTTTCTTT
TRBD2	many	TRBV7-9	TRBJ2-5	CASSPTSGRRETQYF	TGTGCCAGCAGCCCTACTAGCGGGAGGCGGGAGACCCAGTACTTC
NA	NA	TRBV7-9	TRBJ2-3	CASSPGYKIDTDTQYF	TGTGCCAGCAGCCCCGGGTATAAGATTGACACAGATACGCAGTATTTT
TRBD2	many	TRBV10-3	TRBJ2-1	CAISDVGGGPGDEQFF	TGTGCCATCAGTGACGTGGGGGGAGGGCCCGGGGATGAGCAGTTCTTC
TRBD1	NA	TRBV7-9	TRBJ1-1	CASSRQGMNTEAFF	TGTGCCAGCAGCCGACAGGGCATGAACACTGAAGCTTTCTTT
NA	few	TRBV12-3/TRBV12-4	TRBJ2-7	CASSFSPALYEQYF	TGTGCCAGCAGTTTTTCCCCTGCCCTCTACGAGCAGTACTTC
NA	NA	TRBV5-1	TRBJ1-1	CASGPGIMNTEAFF	TGCGCCAGCGGTCCAGGGATTATGAACACTGAAGCTTTCTTT
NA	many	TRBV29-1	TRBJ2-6	CSVAGSGANVLTF	TGCAGCGTCGCAGGGTCTGGGGCCAACGTCCTGACTTTC